Listed here is a single T cell receptor (beta chain). The antigen is unknown. This specimen comes from a study of T cell responses to AZD1222 COVID-19 vaccine. Germline V gene sequence: CDR1 SGHRS, CDR2 YFSETQ. The CDR3 runs 14 residues. V shed 4 bases and J shed 4 bases, with 12 bases lying between them. Some clones are missing from TCRdb's copy, which holds only in-frame ones; the method was immunoSEQ multiplex PCR. The sample yields more than 85,000 clones, 80% to 95% seen once. Study-wide results and limits: Females made up more of the donors, who were largely white British, and clonal diversity may have come out too low. A reported finding is that nearly half of spike-specific TCRs target unmutated variant regions. Just a handful of people given AZD1222 tested seropositive at baseline.

The chain employs TRBV5-1 and TRBJ1-3; a possible D gene is TRBD1 (6 bases). This TCR was sampled from an adult in good health. The input for sequencing was peripheral blood, taken on day 0 of AZD1222 vaccination. CDR3 residues: CASSPGGQGNTIYF. CDR3 coding DNA: TGCGCCAGCAGCCCGGGGGGGCAAGGAAACACCATATATTTT.